This TCR beta chain was observed in a study of OX40 agonist ivuxolimab in advanced cancers. Turning to the study itself: The dose-escalation cohort had hepatocellular carcinoma, melanoma, renal cell or head and neck cancer.

A note on this clone: Its antigen is not known.

This CDR3 has 16 residues. Trimming removed 5 bases at V and 2 bases at J, with 15 bases between. From germline, CDR1 is SGHTA and CDR2 FQGTGA. The method was immunoSEQ multiplex PCR; TCRdb's version includes in-frame clones alone and lacks a portion of them. The table records tens of thousands of clones, about 88% of them present only once. Broader study findings: Determination of antigen specificity was not performed for the expanded peripheral T cells.

This rearrangement joins TRBV7-3 to TRBJ2-2; possibly TRBD2 for D (5 bases). This sample comprised CD4+ or CD8+ T cells sorted from blood, obtained in a trial of the OX40 agonist ivuxolimab. The clonotype originates from an adult with an advanced solid tumor such as melanoma, head and neck, liver or kidney cancer. The chain's CDR3 is CASSPNSDSNTGELFF. The CDR3 region has the DNA TGTGCCAGCAGCCCGAATTCGGACTCTAACACCGGGGAGCTGTTTTTT.